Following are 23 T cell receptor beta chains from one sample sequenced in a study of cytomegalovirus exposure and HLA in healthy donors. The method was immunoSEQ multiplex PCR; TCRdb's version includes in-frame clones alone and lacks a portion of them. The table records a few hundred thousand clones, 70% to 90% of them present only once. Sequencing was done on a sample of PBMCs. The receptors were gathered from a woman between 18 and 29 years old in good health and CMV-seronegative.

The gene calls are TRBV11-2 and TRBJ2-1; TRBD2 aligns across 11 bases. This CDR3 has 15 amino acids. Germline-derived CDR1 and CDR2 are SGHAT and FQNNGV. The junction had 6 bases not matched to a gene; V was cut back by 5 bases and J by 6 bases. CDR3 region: CASSSTSGRGNEQFF. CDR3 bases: TGTGCCAGCAGCAGTACTAGCGGGAGAGGCAATGAGCAGTTCTTC.

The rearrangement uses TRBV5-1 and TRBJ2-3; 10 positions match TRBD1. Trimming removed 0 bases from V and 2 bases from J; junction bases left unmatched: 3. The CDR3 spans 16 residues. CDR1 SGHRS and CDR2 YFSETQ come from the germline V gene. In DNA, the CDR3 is TGCGCCAGCAGCTTGGGGGACAGGGGATACACAGATACGCAGTATTTT. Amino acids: CASSLGDRGYTDTQYF.

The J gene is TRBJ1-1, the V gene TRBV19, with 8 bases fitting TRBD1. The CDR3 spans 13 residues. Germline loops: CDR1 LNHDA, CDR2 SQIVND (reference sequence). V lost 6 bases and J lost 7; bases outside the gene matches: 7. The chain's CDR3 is CASRTTGAYEAFF. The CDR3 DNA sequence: TGTGCCAGTAGGACGACAGGGGCATATGAAGCTTTCTTT.

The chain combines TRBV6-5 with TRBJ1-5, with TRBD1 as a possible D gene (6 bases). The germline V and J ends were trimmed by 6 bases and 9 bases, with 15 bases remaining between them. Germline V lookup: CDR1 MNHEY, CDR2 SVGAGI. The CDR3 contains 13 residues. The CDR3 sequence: CASSSWGGPPQHF. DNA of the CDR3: TGTGCCAGCAGCTCGTGGGGGGGGCCGCCCCAGCATTTT.

The CDR3 DNA reads TGCGCCAGCAGCTTGGATTTGCTAGAGCAGTACTTC. Protein: CASSLDLLEQYF. This chain links TRBV5-1 with TRBJ2-7; D uncertain. Looked up from germline, CDR1 is SGHRS and CDR2 is YFSETQ. This CDR3 region has 12 residues. Trimming pared 0 bases from V and 7 bases from J, leaving 8 bases between.

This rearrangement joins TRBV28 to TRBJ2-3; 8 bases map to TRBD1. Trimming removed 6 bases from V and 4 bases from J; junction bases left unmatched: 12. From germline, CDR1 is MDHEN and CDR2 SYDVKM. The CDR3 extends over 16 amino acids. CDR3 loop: CASRDQRQGISDTQYF. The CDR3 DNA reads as TGTGCCAGCAGAGACCAGAGACAGGGGATTTCAGATACGCAGTATTTT.

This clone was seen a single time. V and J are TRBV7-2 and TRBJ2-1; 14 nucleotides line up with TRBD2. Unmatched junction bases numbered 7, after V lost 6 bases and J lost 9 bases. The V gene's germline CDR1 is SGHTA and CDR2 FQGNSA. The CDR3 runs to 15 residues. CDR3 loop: CASRSGLAGVIEQFF. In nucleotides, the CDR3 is TGTGCCAGCAGATCGGGACTAGCGGGAGTTATTGAGCAGTTCTTC.

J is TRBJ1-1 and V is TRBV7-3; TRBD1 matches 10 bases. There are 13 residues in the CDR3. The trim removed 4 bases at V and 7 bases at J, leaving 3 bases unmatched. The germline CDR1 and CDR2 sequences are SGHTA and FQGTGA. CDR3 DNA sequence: TGTGCCAGCAGCTCCCGGGACAGGGGTGAAGCTTTCTTT. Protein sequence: CASSSRDRGEAFF.

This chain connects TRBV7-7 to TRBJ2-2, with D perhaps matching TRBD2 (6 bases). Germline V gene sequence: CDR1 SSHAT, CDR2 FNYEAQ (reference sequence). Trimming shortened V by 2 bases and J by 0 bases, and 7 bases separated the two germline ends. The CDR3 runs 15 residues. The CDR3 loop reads CASSLTGANTGELFF. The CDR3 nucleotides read TGTGCCAGCAGCTTAACGGGGGCGAACACCGGGGAGCTGTTTTTT. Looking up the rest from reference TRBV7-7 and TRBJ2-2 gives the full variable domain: GAGVSQSPRYKVTKRGQDVTLRCDPISSHATLYWYQQALGQGPEFLTYFNYEAQPDKSGLPSDRFSAERPEGSISTLTIQRTEQRDSAMYRCASSLTGANTGELFFGEGSRLTVL.

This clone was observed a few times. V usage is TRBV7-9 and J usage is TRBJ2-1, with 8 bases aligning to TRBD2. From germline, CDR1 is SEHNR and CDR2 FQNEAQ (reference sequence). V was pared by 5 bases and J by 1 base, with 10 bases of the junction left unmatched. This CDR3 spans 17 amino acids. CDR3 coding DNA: TGTGCCAGCAGCCCTCCTCCCAGCGGGAGATCCTACAATGAGCAGTTCTTC. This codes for CASSPPPSGRSYNEQFF.

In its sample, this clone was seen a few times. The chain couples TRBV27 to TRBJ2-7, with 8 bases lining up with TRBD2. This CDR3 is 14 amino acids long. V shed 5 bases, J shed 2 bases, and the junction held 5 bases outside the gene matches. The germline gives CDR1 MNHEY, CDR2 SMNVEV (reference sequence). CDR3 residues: CASSSPGLAYEQYF. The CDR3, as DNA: TGTGCCAGCAGTAGCCCGGGACTAGCCTACGAGCAGTACTTC.

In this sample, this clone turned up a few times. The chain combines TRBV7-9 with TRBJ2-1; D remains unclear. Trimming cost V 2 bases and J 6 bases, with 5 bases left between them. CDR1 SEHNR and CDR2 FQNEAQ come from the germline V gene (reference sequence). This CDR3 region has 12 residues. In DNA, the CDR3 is TGTGCCAGCAGCTTAATCAGCAATGAGCAGTTCTTC. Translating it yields CASSLISNEQFF.

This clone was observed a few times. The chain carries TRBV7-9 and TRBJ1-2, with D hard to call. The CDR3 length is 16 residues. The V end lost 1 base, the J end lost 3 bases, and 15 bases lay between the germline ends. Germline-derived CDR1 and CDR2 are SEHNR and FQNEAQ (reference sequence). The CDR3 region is CASSLEGGKDYYGYTF. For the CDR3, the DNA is TGTGCCAGCAGCTTAGAGGGAGGGAAGGACTACTATGGCTACACCTTC.

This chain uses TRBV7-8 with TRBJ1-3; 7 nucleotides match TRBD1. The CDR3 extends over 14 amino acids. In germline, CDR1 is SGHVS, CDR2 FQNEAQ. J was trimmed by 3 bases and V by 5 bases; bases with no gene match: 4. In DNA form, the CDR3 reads TGTGCCAGCAGCGCAGGGGGTTTTGGAAACACCATATATTTT. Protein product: CASSAGGFGNTIYF.

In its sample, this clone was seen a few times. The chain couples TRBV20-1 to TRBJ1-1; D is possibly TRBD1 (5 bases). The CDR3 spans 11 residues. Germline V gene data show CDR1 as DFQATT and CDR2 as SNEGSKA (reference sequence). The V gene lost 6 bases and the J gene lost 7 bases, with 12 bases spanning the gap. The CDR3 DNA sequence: TGCAGTGCGAGGCGGGGCAGTGAAGCTTTCTTT. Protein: CSARRGSEAFF.

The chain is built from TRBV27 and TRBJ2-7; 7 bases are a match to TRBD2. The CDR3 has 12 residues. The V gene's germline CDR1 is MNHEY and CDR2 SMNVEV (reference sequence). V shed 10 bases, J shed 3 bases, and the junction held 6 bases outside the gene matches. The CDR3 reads CATVGLNYEQYF. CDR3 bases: TGTGCCACGGTGGGACTAAACTACGAGCAGTACTTC.

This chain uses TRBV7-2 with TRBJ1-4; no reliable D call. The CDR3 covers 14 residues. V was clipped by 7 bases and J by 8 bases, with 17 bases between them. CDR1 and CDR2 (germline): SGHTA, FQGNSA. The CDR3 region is CASNRGPFREKLFF. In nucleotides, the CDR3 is TGTGCCAGCAACCGAGGGCCCTTCAGGGAAAAACTGTTTTTT.

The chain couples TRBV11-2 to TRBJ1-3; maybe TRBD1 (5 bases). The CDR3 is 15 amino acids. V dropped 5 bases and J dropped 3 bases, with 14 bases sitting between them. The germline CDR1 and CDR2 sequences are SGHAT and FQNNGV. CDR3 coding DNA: TGTGCCAGCAGCGTTCCACAGGCGCATGGAAACACCATATATTTT. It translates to CASSVPQAHGNTIYF.

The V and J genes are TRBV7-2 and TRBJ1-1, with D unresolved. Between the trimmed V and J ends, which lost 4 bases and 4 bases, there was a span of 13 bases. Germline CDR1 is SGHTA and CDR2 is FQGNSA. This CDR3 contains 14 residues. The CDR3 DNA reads TGTGCCAGCAGCTCCCGACCTGGCGGCACTGAAGCTTTCTTT. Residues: CASSSRPGGTEAFF.

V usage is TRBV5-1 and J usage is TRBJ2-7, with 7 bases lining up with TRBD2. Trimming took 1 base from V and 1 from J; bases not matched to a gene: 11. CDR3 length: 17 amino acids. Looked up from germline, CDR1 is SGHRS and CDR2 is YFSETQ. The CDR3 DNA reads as TGCGCCAGCAGCTTGTCGGGGGGTCAGCGATTGTCCTACGAGCAGTACTTC. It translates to CASSLSGGQRLSYEQYF.

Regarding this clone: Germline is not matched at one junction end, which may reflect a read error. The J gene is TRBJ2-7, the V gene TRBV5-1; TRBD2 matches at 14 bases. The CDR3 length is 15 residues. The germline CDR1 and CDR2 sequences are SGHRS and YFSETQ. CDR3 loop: CASSSIGTSGSEKYF. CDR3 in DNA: TGCGCCAGCAGCTCGATAGGGACTAGCGGGAGCGAGAAGTACTTC.

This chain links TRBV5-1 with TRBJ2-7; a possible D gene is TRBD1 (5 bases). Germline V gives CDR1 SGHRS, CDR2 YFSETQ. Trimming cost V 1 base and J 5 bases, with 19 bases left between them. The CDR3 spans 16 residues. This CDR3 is CASSLIGQGPPHEQYF. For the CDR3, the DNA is TGCGCCAGCAGCTTGATTGGGCAGGGTCCTCCCCACGAGCAGTACTTC.

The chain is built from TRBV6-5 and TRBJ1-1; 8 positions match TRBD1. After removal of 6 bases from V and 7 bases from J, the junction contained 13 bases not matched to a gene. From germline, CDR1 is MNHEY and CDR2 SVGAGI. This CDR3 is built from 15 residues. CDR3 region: CASSPGTGAVGEAFF. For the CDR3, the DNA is TGTGCCAGCAGCCCCGGGACAGGTGCTGTGGGTGAAGCTTTCTTT.